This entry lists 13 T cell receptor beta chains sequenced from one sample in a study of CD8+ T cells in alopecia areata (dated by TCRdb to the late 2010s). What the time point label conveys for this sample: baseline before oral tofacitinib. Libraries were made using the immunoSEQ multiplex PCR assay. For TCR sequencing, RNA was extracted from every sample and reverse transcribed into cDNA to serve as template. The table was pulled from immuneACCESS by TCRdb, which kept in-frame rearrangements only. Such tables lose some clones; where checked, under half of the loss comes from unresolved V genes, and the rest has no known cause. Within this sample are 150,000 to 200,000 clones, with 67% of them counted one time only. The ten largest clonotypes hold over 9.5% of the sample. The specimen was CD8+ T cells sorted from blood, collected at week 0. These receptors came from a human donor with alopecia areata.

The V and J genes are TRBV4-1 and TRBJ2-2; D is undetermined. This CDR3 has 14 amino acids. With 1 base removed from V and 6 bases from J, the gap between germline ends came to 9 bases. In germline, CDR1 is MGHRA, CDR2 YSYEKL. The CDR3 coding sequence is TGCGCCAGCAGCCAAGGCCCTCTTTCCGGGGAGCTGTTTTTT. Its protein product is CASSQGPLSGELFF.

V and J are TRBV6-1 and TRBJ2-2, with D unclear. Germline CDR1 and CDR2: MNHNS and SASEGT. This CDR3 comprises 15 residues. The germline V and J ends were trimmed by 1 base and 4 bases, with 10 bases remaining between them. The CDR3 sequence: CASSEVDGATGELFF. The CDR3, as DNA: TGTGCCAGCAGTGAAGTAGATGGAGCCACCGGGGAGCTGTTTTTT.

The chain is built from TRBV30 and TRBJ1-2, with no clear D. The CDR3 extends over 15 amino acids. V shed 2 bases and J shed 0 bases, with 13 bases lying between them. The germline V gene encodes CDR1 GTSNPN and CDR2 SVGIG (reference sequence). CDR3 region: CAWSLFWAPNYGYTF. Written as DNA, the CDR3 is TGTGCCTGGAGTTTATTCTGGGCTCCTAACTATGGCTACACCTTC.

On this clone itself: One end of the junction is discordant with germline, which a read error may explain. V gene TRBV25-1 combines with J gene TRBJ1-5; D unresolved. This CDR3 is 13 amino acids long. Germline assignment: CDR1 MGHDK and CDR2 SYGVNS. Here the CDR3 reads CASSRYSDQPQHF. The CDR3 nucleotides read TGTGCCAGCAGCCGTTATAGCGATCAGCCCCAGCATTTT.

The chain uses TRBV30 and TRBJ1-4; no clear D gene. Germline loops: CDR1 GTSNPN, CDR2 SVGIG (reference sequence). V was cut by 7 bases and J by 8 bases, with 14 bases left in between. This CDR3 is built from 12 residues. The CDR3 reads CAFIKDSEKLFF. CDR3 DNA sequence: TGTGCCTTCATCAAAGACTCCGAAAAACTGTTTTTT.

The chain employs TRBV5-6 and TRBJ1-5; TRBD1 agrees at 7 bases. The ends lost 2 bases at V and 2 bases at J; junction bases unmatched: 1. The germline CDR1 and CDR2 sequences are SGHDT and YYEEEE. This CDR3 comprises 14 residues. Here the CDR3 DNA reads TGTGCCAGCAGCTTTGGACAGGGCAATCAGCCCCAGCATTTT. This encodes CASSFGQGNQPQHF.

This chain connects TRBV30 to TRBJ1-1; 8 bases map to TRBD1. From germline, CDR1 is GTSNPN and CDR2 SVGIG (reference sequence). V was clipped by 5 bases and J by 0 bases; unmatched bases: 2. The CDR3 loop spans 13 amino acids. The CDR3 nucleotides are TGTGCCTGGGGACAGGGTTTGAACACTGAAGCTTTCTTT. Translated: CAWGQGLNTEAFF. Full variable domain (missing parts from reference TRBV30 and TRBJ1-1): SQTIHQWPATLVQPVGSPLSLECTVEGTSNPNLYWYRQAAGRGLQLLFYSVGIGQISSEVPQNLSASRPQDRQFILSSKKLLLSDSGFYLCAWGQGLNTEAFFGQGTRLTVV.

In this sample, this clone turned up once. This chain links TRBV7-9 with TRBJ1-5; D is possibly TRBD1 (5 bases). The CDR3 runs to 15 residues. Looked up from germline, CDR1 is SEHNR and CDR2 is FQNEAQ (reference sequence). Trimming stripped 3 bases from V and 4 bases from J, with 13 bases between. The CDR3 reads CASSFGGQGNQPQHF. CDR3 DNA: TGTGCCAGCAGCTTCGGCGGCCAGGGTAATCAGCCCCAGCATTTT.

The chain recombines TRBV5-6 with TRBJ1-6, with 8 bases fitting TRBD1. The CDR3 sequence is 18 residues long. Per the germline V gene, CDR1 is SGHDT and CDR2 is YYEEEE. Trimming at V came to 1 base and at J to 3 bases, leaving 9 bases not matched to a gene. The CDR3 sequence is CASSLRDQTGGYNSPLHF. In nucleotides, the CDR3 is TGTGCCAGCAGCTTGCGGGACCAAACAGGGGGCTATAATTCACCCCTCCACTTT.

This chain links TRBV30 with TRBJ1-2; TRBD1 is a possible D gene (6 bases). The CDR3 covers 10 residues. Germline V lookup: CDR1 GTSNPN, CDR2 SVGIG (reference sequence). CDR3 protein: CAGAGDGYTF. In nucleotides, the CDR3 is TGTGCGGGGGCAGGGGATGGCTACACCTTC.

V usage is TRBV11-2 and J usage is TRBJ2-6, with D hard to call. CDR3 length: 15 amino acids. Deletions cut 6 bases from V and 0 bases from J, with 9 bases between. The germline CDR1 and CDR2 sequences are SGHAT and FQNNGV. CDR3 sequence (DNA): TGTGCCAGCAGTTTGATACACTCTGGGGCCAACGTCCTGACTTTC. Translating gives CASSLIHSGANVLTF. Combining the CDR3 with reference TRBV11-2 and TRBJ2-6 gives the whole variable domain EAGVAQSPRYKIIEKRQSVAFWCNPISGHATLYWYQQILGQGPKLLIQFQNNGVVDDSQLPKDRFSAERLKGVDSTLKIQPAKLEDSAVYLCASSLIHSGANVLTFGAGSRLTVL.

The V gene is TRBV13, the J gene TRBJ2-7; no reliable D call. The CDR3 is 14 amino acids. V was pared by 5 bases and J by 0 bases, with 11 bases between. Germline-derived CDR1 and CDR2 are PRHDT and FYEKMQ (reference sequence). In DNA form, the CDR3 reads TGTGCCAGCAGCAACGGACGGAGCTCCTACGAGCAGTACTTC. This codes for CASSNGRSSYEQYF.

CDR3 sequence: CASSQGQGAGEAFF. CDR3 coding DNA: TGCGCCAGCAGCCAAGGACAGGGGGCGGGTGAAGCTTTCTTT. The rearrangement joins TRBV4-1 to TRBJ1-1; 10 bases map to TRBD1. Trimming cost V 1 base and J 7 bases; bases outside gene matches: 3. The CDR3 extends over 14 amino acids. CDR1 is MGHRA, CDR2 YSYEKL, per germline.